Shown below are 30 T cell receptor beta chains from a single sample sequenced in a study of cytomegalovirus exposure and HLA in healthy donors (dated by TCRdb to 2015 to 2018). Libraries were prepared through the immunoSEQ multiplex PCR assay. The multiplex PCR relied on a mix of 60 forward primers for TCR Vbeta segments and 13 reverse primers for TCR Jbeta segments. The immuneACCESS repertoire file appears here via TCRdb, limited to in-frame rearrangements. These files lack a portion of the clones; in checked studies, under half of the deficit traces to unresolved V genes, and the cause of the others is not known. The table for this sample lists approximately 190,000 clones; roughly 80% of them were counted only once. Roughly 2% of the sample rests with the top ten. The material sequenced was PBMCs. All receptors derive from a woman aged 30 to 39 in good health and CMV-seropositive.

The chain links TRBV5-1 to TRBJ2-7, with 9 nucleotides matching TRBD1. With V trimmed by 4 bases and J by 0 bases, 8 bases remained unmatched. The CDR3 runs to 16 residues. Germline V gene sequence: CDR1 SGHRS, CDR2 YFSETQ. The CDR3 sequence: CASSALQGASSYEQYF. In nucleotides, the CDR3 is TGCGCCAGCAGCGCGCTACAGGGGGCGAGCTCCTACGAGCAGTACTTC.

This clone was recorded a few times. The gene calls are TRBV4-2 and TRBJ2-5; 15 nucleotides match TRBD2. The CDR3 length is 16 residues. The germline CDR1 and CDR2 sequences are LGHNA and YNFKEQ. The ends lost 8 bases at V and 5 bases at J; junction bases unmatched: 9. The CDR3 is CASGRTSGRASETQYF. CDR3 DNA: TGTGCCAGCGGTAGGACTAGCGGGAGGGCCAGCGAGACCCAGTACTTC.

The chain joins TRBV9 to TRBJ2-5; 7 nucleotides match TRBD2. Trimming at V came to 2 bases and at J to 0 bases, leaving 4 bases not matched to a gene. This CDR3 has 15 residues. Looked up from germline, CDR1 is SGDLS and CDR2 is YYNGEE. CDR3 residues: CASSVNSGNQETQYF. DNA for the CDR3: TGTGCCAGCAGCGTGAACAGCGGGAACCAAGAGACCCAGTACTTC.

V is TRBV28 and J is TRBJ1-5, with D possibly TRBD1 on 5 matching bases. This CDR3 is 14 amino acids long. The ends were cut back, 5 bases at V and 0 bases at J, with 8 bases in the middle. Germline V CDR1 and CDR2: MDHEN, SYDVKM. CDR3 sequence: CASSETVSNQPQHF. The CDR3 nucleotides read TGTGCCAGCAGTGAGACAGTTAGCAATCAGCCCCAGCATTTT.

This chain uses TRBV7-3 with TRBJ2-1; D unresolved. This CDR3 region has 13 residues. Trimming pared 0 bases from V and 6 bases from J, leaving 6 bases between. Germline-derived CDR1 and CDR2 are SGHTA and FQGTGA. The CDR3 is CASSLTPINEQFF. CDR3 DNA sequence: TGTGCCAGCAGCTTAACCCCAATCAATGAGCAGTTCTTC.

The genes are TRBV27 and TRBJ2-7; 10 nucleotides match TRBD2. CDR1 and CDR2 from the germline V gene are MNHEY and SMNVEV (reference sequence). Trimming took 4 bases from V and 4 from J; bases not matched to a gene: 10. The CDR3 is 16 amino acids. This CDR3 is CASSSNRLAGLYEQYF. The CDR3 DNA reads TGTGCCAGCAGTTCCAACCGACTAGCGGGCTTGTACGAGCAGTACTTC.

V and J are TRBV5-6 and TRBJ2-1; possible D gene TRBD1, 6 bases. The ends were cut back, 2 bases at V and 8 bases at J, with 17 bases in the middle. This CDR3 contains 15 residues. CDR1 and CDR2 (germline): SGHDT, YYEEEE. The CDR3 loop reads CASSFRGLFSYEQFF. DNA of the CDR3: TGTGCCAGCAGCTTCAGGGGTCTTTTTTCCTATGAGCAGTTCTTC.

This chain links TRBV27 with TRBJ2-1, with TRBD1 matching over 9 bases. In germline, CDR1 is MNHEY, CDR2 SMNVEV (reference sequence). Unmatched junction bases numbered 0, after V lost 1 base and J lost 5 bases. CDR3 size: 14 residues. Written as DNA, the CDR3 is TGTGCCAGCAGTTTATGGGACAGGGACAATGAGCAGTTCTTC. The encoded protein is CASSLWDRDNEQFF.

This clone was seen only once. The chain recombines TRBV7-2 with TRBJ2-2; 9 nucleotides agree with TRBD1. V gave up 5 bases and J gave up 5 bases; unmatched junction bases: 6. This CDR3 has 15 amino acids. Germline values: CDR1 SGHTA, CDR2 FQGNSA. DNA of the CDR3: TGTGCCAGCAGCCCTCCGACAGGGGGGACCGGGGAGCTGTTTTTT. Amino acids: CASSPPTGGTGELFF. The complete variable domain, with remaining parts taken from reference TRBV7-2 and TRBJ2-2, reads GAGVSQSPSNKVTEKGKDVELRCDPISGHTALYWYRQSLGQGLEFLIYFQGNSAPDKSGLPSDRFSAERTGGSVSTLTIQRTQQEDSAVYLCASSPPTGGTGELFFGEGSRLTVL.

The genes are TRBV2 and TRBJ1-1; 8 nucleotides align to TRBD1. V lost 6 bases and J lost 8; bases outside the gene matches: 11. The CDR3 covers 14 residues. The germline V gene encodes CDR1 SNHLY and CDR2 FYNNEI. CDR3 residues: CASSLDREEFEAFF. DNA of the CDR3: TGTGCCAGCAGCCTGGACAGGGAGGAGTTCGAAGCTTTCTTT.

This clone was detected only once. J is TRBJ2-5 and V is TRBV2, with 11 bases matching TRBD1. CDR1 SNHLY and CDR2 FYNNEI come from the germline V gene. The J segment lost 2 bases and the V segment lost 5 bases, leaving 7 bases of the junction unmatched. The CDR3 is made up of 16 amino acids. CDR3 residues: CASSTGTGGLQETQYF. In nucleotides, the CDR3 is TGTGCCAGCAGTACCGGGACAGGGGGACTACAAGAGACCCAGTACTTC.

This sequence joins TRBV27 and TRBJ2-7, with 7 bases lining up with TRBD2. Germline V gene lookup returns CDR1 MNHEY and CDR2 SMNVEV (reference sequence). The CDR3 spans 14 residues. V shed 2 bases, J shed 5 bases, and the junction held 6 bases outside the gene matches. The DNA for the CDR3 is TGTGCCAGCAGTTTAGCGGGAGACTATGACGAGCAGTACTTC. Its protein is CASSLAGDYDEQYF.

The CDR3 DNA sequence: TGTGCCAGCAGCTTGGGACTAGCGGGAGGGTCAGATACGCAGTATTTT. This translates into CASSLGLAGGSDTQYF. This chain joins TRBV7-9 and TRBJ2-3, with 16 positions matching TRBD2. The germline V gene has CDR1 SEHNR and CDR2 FQNEAQ (reference sequence). Unmatched junction bases numbered 1, after V lost 3 bases and J lost 4 bases. CDR3 length: 16 amino acids.

The chain has TRBV2 and TRBJ2-5; 7 bases agree with TRBD1. The germline V gene has CDR1 SNHLY and CDR2 FYNNEI. J gave up 3 bases and V 5 bases, and 6 bases lay outside the gene matches. The CDR3 spans 14 residues. This CDR3 is CASSLGTAKETQYF. CDR3 sequence (DNA): TGTGCCAGCAGTTTAGGGACAGCGAAAGAGACCCAGTACTTC.

V usage is TRBV5-5 and J usage is TRBJ1-1; D is unclear. This CDR3 has 15 amino acids. Germline CDR1 SGHKS, CDR2 YYEKEE (reference sequence). Trimming pared 3 bases from V and 6 bases from J, leaving 18 bases between. The CDR3 DNA reads TGTGCCAGCAGCTGGGCATGGGTCGCCCGTGCTGAAGCTTTCTTT. Residues: CASSWAWVARAEAFF.

This clone occurred a few times. The chain carries TRBV28 and TRBJ2-1, with D uncertain. Trimming removed 5 bases at V and 2 bases at J, with 10 bases between. This CDR3 is 14 amino acids long. Germline V gene data show CDR1 as MDHEN and CDR2 as SYDVKM. The CDR3 spells CASSPPDTYNEQFF. DNA of the CDR3: TGTGCCAGCAGTCCCCCCGACACCTACAATGAGCAGTTCTTC.

This rearrangement joins TRBV5-1 to TRBJ1-2; D is possibly TRBD1 (5 bases). This CDR3 region has 15 residues. Germline lookup yields CDR1 SGHRS and CDR2 YFSETQ. Deletions cut 0 bases from V and 8 bases from J, with 17 bases between. CDR3 protein: CASSLAGLGAGGYTF. In DNA form, the CDR3 reads TGCGCCAGCAGCTTGGCTGGGCTTGGGGCGGGAGGCTACACCTTC. Full variable domain (outside the CDR3, taken from reference TRBV5-1 and TRBJ1-2): KAGVTQTPRYLIKTRGQQVTLSCSPISGHRSVSWYQQTPGQGLQFLFEYFSETQRNKGNFPGRFSGRQFSNSRSEMNVSTLELGDSALYLCASSLAGLGAGGYTFGSGTRLTVV.

The chain carries TRBV4-1 and TRBJ2-1; D is undetermined. The CDR3 loop spans 14 amino acids. Per the germline V gene, CDR1 is MGHRA and CDR2 is YSYEKL. The V end lost 0 bases, the J end lost 7 bases, and 10 bases lay between the germline ends. The CDR3 DNA sequence: TGCGCCAGCAGCCAAGATTCCTACCCGAATGAGCAGTTCTTC. Encoded protein: CASSQDSYPNEQFF.

V is TRBV7-9 and J is TRBJ2-7; TRBD1 aligns across 8 bases. This CDR3 is built from 14 residues. V lost 5 bases and J lost 4; bases outside the gene matches: 7. Germline assignment: CDR1 SEHNR and CDR2 FQNEAQ (reference sequence). This CDR3 is CASSPGQASYEQYF. CDR3 sequence (DNA): TGTGCCAGCAGCCCGGGACAGGCCAGTTACGAGCAGTACTTC.

This chain connects TRBV19 to TRBJ2-5; D may be TRBD2 (7 bases). Germline V gives CDR1 LNHDA, CDR2 SQIVND (reference sequence). The CDR3 loop spans 15 amino acids. Trimming took off 4 bases at V and 1 base at J, with 13 bases between the two ends. CDR3 in amino acids: CASSRGGLGQETQYF. The CDR3 DNA reads TGTGCCAGTAGTAGGGGGGGCCTCGGCCAAGAGACCCAGTACTTC.

The chain combines TRBV5-5 with TRBJ1-4; D uncertain. Trimming left V 0 bases short and J 7 bases short, with 4 bases between. This CDR3 has 12 amino acids. Germline V gives CDR1 SGHKS, CDR2 YYEKEE (reference sequence). CDR3 sequence reads: CASSLAGEKLFF. CDR3 nucleotides: TGTGCCAGCAGCTTGGCCGGTGAAAAACTGTTTTTT.

The gene calls are TRBV5-1 and TRBJ2-5, with TRBD1 matching 7 bases. Germline trimming cut 3 bases from V and 1 base from J; bases unmatched to any gene: 3. CDR3 size: 14 residues. Germline loops: CDR1 SGHRS, CDR2 YFSETQ. The CDR3 protein is CASSWGQLQETQYF. The DNA for the CDR3 is TGCGCCAGCAGCTGGGGACAGCTCCAAGAGACCCAGTACTTC.

This clone showed up just a few times. The rearrangement uses TRBV28 and TRBJ1-2, with D perhaps TRBD1 (5 bases). This CDR3 spans 15 amino acids. V lost 5 bases and J 4 bases, leaving 17 bases between the germline ends. Germline CDR1 MDHEN, CDR2 SYDVKM. Here the CDR3 DNA reads TGTGCCAGCAGTGGCCTCAGGGAGGTGAGCTATGGCTACACCTTC. It encodes CASSGLREVSYGYTF.

The chain joins TRBV13 to TRBJ2-5, with D maybe TRBD1 (5 bases). CDR1 is PRHDT, CDR2 FYEKMQ, per germline (reference sequence). This CDR3 is built from 14 residues. Trimming left V 2 bases short and J 7 bases short, with 14 bases between. The DNA of the CDR3 is TGTGCCAGCAGCTTATACCGGCAGGGCGGGACCCAGTACTTC. It codes for CASSLYRQGGTQYF.

This clone was seen a single time. The chain links TRBV12-5 to TRBJ1-1, with TRBD1 matching over 7 bases. The CDR3 contains 13 residues. V lost 1 base, J lost 9 bases, and 5 bases stayed unmatched. Germline lookup yields CDR1 LGHNT and CDR2 FRNRAP. The CDR3 spells CASGLGTGVQAFF. Here the CDR3 DNA reads TGTGCTAGTGGTTTGGGAACAGGGGTTCAAGCTTTCTTT.

This clone occurred once. V gene TRBV28 combines with J gene TRBJ2-5; D is uncertain. Between the trimmed V and J ends, which lost 3 bases and 0 bases, there was a span of 5 bases. The CDR3 contains 13 residues. CDR1 is MDHEN, CDR2 SYDVKM, per germline. The CDR3 DNA reads as TGTGCCAGCAGTTTCTCGTACCAAGAGACCCAGTACTTC. As protein: CASSFSYQETQYF.

This clone was seen a few times. The same CDR3 is also encoded by other DNA sequences in this sample. Here the CDR3 reads CASSLGGGTDTQYF. The CDR3, as DNA: TGCGCCAGCAGCTTGGGCGGGGGCACAGATACGCAGTATTTT. J is TRBJ2-3 and V is TRBV5-1, with a weak D call TRBD2 (6 bases). Germline lookup yields CDR1 SGHRS and CDR2 YFSETQ. This CDR3 has 14 amino acids. The V and J ends lost 0 bases and 1 base respectively, with 6 bases between them.

V and J are TRBV9 and TRBJ2-2, with 7 positions matching TRBD2. CDR1 and CDR2 from the germline V gene are SGDLS and YYNGEE. V trimming: 0 bases; J trimming: 1 base; junction bases outside the gene matches: 6. The CDR3 totals 17 residues. In DNA, the CDR3 is TGTGCCAGCAGCGTAGAGCGAGGGACTAAGAACACCGGGGAGCTGTTTTTT. Amino acid sequence: CASSVERGTKNTGELFF.

This clone was recorded only once. The chain has TRBV6-5 and TRBJ2-1; D gene uncertain. The CDR3 is made up of 15 amino acids. Germline V gives CDR1 MNHEY, CDR2 SVGAGI. Trimming stripped 4 bases from V and 1 base from J, with 11 bases between. Here the CDR3 DNA reads TGTGCCAGCAGTTCCCAGGCCGCATCCTACAATGAGCAGTTCTTC. It codes for CASSSQAASYNEQFF.

This chain links TRBV28 with TRBJ2-6; 11 bases line up with TRBD2. The germline CDR1 and CDR2 sequences are MDHEN and SYDVKM. With 8 bases clipped from V and 3 bases from J, the junction kept 9 bases outside the gene matches. This CDR3 contains 17 residues. The CDR3 nucleotides are TGTGCCAGCGCTTATAGCGGGGGGGCCGTTGGGGCCAACGTCCTGACTTTC. Amino acids: CASAYSGGAVGANVLTF. Complete variable domain (other parts from reference TRBV28 and TRBJ2-6): DVKVTQSSRYLVKRTGEKVFLECVQDMDHENMFWYRQDPGLGLRLIYFSYDVKMKEKGDIPEGYSVSREKKERFSLILESASTNQTSMYLCASAYSGGAVGANVLTFGAGSRLTVL.